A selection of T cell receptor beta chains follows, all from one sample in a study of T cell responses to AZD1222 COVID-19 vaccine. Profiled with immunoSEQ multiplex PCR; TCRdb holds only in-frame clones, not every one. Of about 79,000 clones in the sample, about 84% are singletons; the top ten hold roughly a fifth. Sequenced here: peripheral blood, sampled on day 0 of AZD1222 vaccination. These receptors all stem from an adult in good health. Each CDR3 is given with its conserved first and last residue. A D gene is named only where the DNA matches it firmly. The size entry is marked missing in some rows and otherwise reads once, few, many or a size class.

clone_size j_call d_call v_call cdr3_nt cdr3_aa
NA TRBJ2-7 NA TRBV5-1 TGCGCCAGCAGCTTGGCGGGACTGTATACCTACGAGCAGTACTTC CASSLAGLYTYEQYF
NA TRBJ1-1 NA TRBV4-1 TGCGCCAGCAGCCAAGATCTGGGTCGGGGGAATACTGAAGCTTTCTTT CASSQDLGRGNTEAFF
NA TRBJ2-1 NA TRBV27 TGTGCCAGCAGTAAGATAAGCTCCTACAATGAGCAGTTCTTC CASSKISSYNEQFF
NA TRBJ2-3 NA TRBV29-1 TGCAGCGTTGAACGGTCCGGAATACTCACAGATACGCAGTATTTT CSVERSGILTDTQYF
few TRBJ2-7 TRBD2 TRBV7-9 TGTGCCAGCAGCAGAGGACTAGCCTACGAGCAGTACTTC CASSRGLAYEQYF
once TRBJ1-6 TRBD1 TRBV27 TGTGCCAGCAGTTTAAACAGGGGTTCACCCCTCCACTTT CASSLNRGSPLHF
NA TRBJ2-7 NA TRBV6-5 TGTGCCAGCAGTTTTCGGACGGAATCCTACGAGCAGTACTTC CASSFRTESYEQYF
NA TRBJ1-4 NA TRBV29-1 TGCAGCGTTGAAGGACAGGTCGGAGAAAAACTGTTTTTT CSVEGQVGEKLFF
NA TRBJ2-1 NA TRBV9 TGTGCCAGCAGCGTAGGACTCTCCTACAATGAGCAGTTCTTC CASSVGLSYNEQFF
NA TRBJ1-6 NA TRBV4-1 TGCGCCAGCAGCCAAAATCGAGAAAATTCACCCCTCCACTTT CASSQNRENSPLHF
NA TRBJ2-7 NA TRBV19 TGTGCCAGTAGTCCTGGCCGAGGGATCTCCTACGAGCAGTACTTC CASSPGRGISYEQYF
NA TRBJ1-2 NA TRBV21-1 TGTGCCAGCAGCAAAAGACAGGGGGTGGTCTATGGCTACACCTTC CASSKRQGVVYGYTF
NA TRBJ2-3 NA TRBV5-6 TGTGCCAGCAGTGTCGGCACTAGGGGGATAGCAGATACGCAGTATTTT CASSVGTRGIADTQYF
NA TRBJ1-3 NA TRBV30 TGTGCCTGGAGTACCGGACATGGTTCTGGAAACACCATATATTTT CAWSTGHGSGNTIYF
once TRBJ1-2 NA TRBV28 TGTGCCAGCAGTCCCGAAGGCGGCTACACCTTC CASSPEGGYTF
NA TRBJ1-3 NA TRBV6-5 TGTGCCAGTCGGGACTCAAGCTCTGGAAACACCATATATTTT CASRDSSSGNTIYF
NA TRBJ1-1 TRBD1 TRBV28 TGTGCCAGCAGTAAAGACAGGGAGCTCGCTGAAGCTTTCTTT CASSKDRELAEAFF
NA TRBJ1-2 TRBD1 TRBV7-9 TGTGCCAGCAGCTTAGCTTTCGGGACAGACTATGGCTACACCTTC CASSLAFGTDYGYTF
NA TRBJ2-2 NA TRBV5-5 TGTGCCAGCAGCTTGGAGGGTGTAGCCGGGGAGCTGTTTTTT CASSLEGVAGELFF
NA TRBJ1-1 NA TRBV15 TGTGCCACCAGCAGAGTAGTGGGGAGCACTGAAGCTTTCTTT CATSRVVGSTEAFF
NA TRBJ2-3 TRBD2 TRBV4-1 TGCGCCAGCAGCCAAGGGCCTATGGTGGGGGGGAGTACGCAGTATTTT CASSQGPMVGGSTQYF
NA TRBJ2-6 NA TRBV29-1 TGCAGCGTTGATTCTGTTGCTGGGGCCAACGTCCTGACTTTC CSVDSVAGANVLTF
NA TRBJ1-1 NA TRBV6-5 TGTGCCAGCAGGACGGTTGGGGCAAACACTGAAGCTTTCTTT CASRTVGANTEAFF
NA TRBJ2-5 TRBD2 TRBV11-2 TGTGCCAGCAGCTTAGGAGGTAGCGGGGGGCCCCAAGAGACCCAGTACTTC CASSLGGSGGPQETQYF
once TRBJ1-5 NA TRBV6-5 TGTGCCAGCAGATCTGGACAGCTCATCAATCAGCCCCAGCATTTT CASRSGQLINQPQHF
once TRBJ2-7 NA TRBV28 TGTGCCAGCAGTTTAATAGGGGGGGCCTACGAGCAGTACTTC CASSLIGGAYEQYF
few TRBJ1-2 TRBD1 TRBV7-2 TGTGCCAGCAGCTCGGGACAGGGAGGTGGCTACACCTTC CASSSGQGGGYTF
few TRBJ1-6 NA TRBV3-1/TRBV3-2 TGTGCCAGCAGCCTGGACGGGTATAATTCACCCCTCCACTTT CASSLDGYNSPLHF
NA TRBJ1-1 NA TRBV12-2 TGTGCAAGTCGCTTCGAAGCTTTCTTT CASRFEAFF
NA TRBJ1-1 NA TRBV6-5 TGTGCCAGCCATACAGGCGTTTACACTGAAGCTTTCTTT CASHTGVYTEAFF
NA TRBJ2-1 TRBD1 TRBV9 TGTGCCAGCAGCGTAGCTGGTAGGCAGGGGGCAACTGAGCAGTTCTTC CASSVAGRQGATEQFF
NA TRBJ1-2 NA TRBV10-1 TGCGCCAGCAGCCCAGGGGAGGCCTATGGCTACACCTTC CASSPGEAYGYTF
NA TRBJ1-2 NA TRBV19 TGTGCCAGTAGTAACAACGGTGGTGGCTACACCTTC CASSNNGGGYTF
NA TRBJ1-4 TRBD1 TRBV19 TGTGCCAGCGTCCGGGACAGAAATGAAAAACTGTTTTTT CASVRDRNEKLFF
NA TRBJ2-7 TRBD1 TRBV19 TGTGCCAGTAGTACCTCAGGGGGTACCTACGAGCAGTACTTC CASSTSGGTYEQYF
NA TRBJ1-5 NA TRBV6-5 TGTGCCAGCGTGACGTCCGGATGGAGTCAGCCCCAGCATTTT CASVTSGWSQPQHF
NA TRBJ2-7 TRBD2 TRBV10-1 TGCGCCAGCAGCAATAGCGGGAGGCGGAGTGAGCAGTACTTC CASSNSGRRSEQYF
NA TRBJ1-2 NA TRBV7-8 TGTGCCAGCAGCCCACGGGCAGGGAAGGACGGCTACACCTTC CASSPRAGKDGYTF
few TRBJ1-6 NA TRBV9 TGTGCCAGCAGCGTACGCAGGAATTCACCCCTCCACTTT CASSVRRNSPLHF
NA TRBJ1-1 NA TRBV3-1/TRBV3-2 TGTGCCAGCAGCCAAGTATGGGGGCGCACTGAAGCTTTCTTT CASSQVWGRTEAFF
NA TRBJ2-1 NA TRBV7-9 TGTGCCAGCAGCTCCACAGGGAATCCCTACAATGAGCAGTTCTTC CASSSTGNPYNEQFF
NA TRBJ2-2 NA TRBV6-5 TGTGCCAGCAGTTACGGCGAAGTGGGGACCGGGGAGCTGTTTTTT CASSYGEVGTGELFF
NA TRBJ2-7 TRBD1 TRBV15 TGTGCCACCAGCGGCGGCGGACAGGGAGTTTACGAGCAGTACTTC CATSGGGQGVYEQYF
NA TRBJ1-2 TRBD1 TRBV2 TGTGCCAGGGTAACAGGGGGTGGCTACACCTTC CARVTGGGYTF
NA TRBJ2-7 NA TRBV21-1 TGTGCCAGCAGCATTCCGACAGGGGCCCATTCTTACGAGCAGTACTTC CASSIPTGAHSYEQYF
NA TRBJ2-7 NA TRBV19 TGTGCCAGTAGTCCGGACGGTGAGTCCTACGAGCAGTACTTC CASSPDGESYEQYF
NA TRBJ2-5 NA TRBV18 TGTGCCAGCTCACCGCAGGGGATCAACCAAGAGACCCAGTACTTC CASSPQGINQETQYF
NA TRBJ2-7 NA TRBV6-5 TGTGCCAGCAGTTACGTACAGGGCAGCTCCTACGAGCAGTACTTC CASSYVQGSSYEQYF
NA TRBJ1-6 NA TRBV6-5 TGTGCCAGCAGTTTAGGGTCCTATAATTCACCCCTCCACTTT CASSLGSYNSPLHF